A single sample gave rise to the 30 T cell receptor beta chains below, sequenced in a study of blood T cell repertoires in COVID-19. Produced via immunoSEQ multiplex PCR; TCRdb's table is partial and in-frame only. This sample has over 600,000 clones, with around 89% found just once. Source material: peripheral blood. The receptors stem from a woman between 18 and 29 years old with acute or convalescent COVID-19.

This clone was recorded once. The chain couples TRBV28 to TRBJ1-1; D ambiguous. The CDR3 runs 13 residues. Germline CDR1 MDHEN, CDR2 SYDVKM. The V end lost 3 bases, the J end lost 5 bases, and 10 bases lay between the germline ends. The CDR3 region has the DNA TGTGCCAGCAGTTTTTTCCCTACGACTGAAGCTTTCTTT. Translation gives CASSFFPTTEAFF.

The CDR3 loop reads CASSLYGTDSNQPQHF. The CDR3 DNA is TGTGCCAGCAGCTTATACGGGACAGATAGCAATCAGCCCCAGCATTTT. The chain combines TRBV7-8 with TRBJ1-5, with 7 bases matching TRBD1. Looked up from germline, CDR1 is SGHVS and CDR2 is FQNEAQ. V shed 2 bases and J 0 bases; nucleotides not matched to a gene: 4. CDR3 length: 16 residues.

V gene TRBV13 combines with J gene TRBJ2-1, with D possibly matching TRBD1 (7 bases). CDR3 size: 12 residues. Trimming stripped 10 bases from V and 2 bases from J, with 9 bases between. Per germline, CDR1 PRHDT and CDR2 FYEKMQ (reference sequence). CDR3 in amino acids: CATGGPYNEQFF. In DNA form, the CDR3 reads TGTGCCACAGGGGGGCCCTACAATGAGCAGTTCTTC.

V usage is TRBV4-1 and J usage is TRBJ1-2; the D is unclear. The CDR3 is 17 amino acids. Germline V CDR1 and CDR2: MGHRA, YSYEKL. V was clipped by 0 bases and J by 0 bases, with 14 bases between them. The CDR3 DNA reads as TGCGCCAGCAGCCAAGACCCCCCAATACCTACTAACTATGGCTACACCTTC. Residues: CASSQDPPIPTNYGYTF.

The chain joins TRBV2 to TRBJ1-5; D is unclear. CDR3 length equals 15 residues. Germline values: CDR1 SNHLY, CDR2 FYNNEI. Trimming shortened V by 6 bases and J by 6 bases, and 18 bases separated the two germline ends. CDR3 protein: CASSHRAKEGQPQHF. The CDR3 nucleotides are TGTGCCAGCAGCCACCGGGCCAAAGAGGGTCAGCCCCAGCATTTT.

V usage is TRBV7-9 and J usage is TRBJ1-1; D ambiguous. CDR1 and CDR2 from the germline V gene are SEHNR and FQNEAQ (reference sequence). V lost 1 base to trimming and J lost 4 bases, with 10 bases between them. The CDR3 sequence is 14 residues long. Written as DNA, the CDR3 is TGTGCCAGCAGCTTAGGAGGGTACGGCACTGAAGCTTTCTTT. The encoded protein is CASSLGGYGTEAFF.

Turning to this clone: The germline gene is not matched at one end of the junction; a read error may be the cause. The chain recombines TRBV10-3 with TRBJ1-2; 7 bases align to TRBD1. CDR3 length equals 12 residues. Germline loops: CDR1 ENHRY, CDR2 SYGVKD. DNA for the CDR3: TGTGCGATCAGGGGGGACAGCTTAGGCTACACCTTC. Protein: CAIRGDSLGYTF.

V and J are TRBV7-8 and TRBJ2-5; no definite D call. The V end was cut by 5 bases, the J end by 5 bases, with 21 bases between. CDR1 and CDR2 (germline): SGHVS, FQNEAQ. CDR3 length: 16 amino acids. The CDR3 here is CASSVDLVGGSETQYF. The CDR3 nucleotides are TGTGCCAGCAGCGTAGATCTAGTAGGTGGTTCGGAGACCCAGTACTTC.

V and J are TRBV9 and TRBJ1-5; D gene ambiguous. Germline V lookup: CDR1 SGDLS, CDR2 YYNGEE. V shed 4 bases and J shed 7 bases, with 12 bases lying between them. CDR3 length: 13 amino acids. CDR3 amino acids: CASSPDGVQPQHF. In DNA, the CDR3 is TGTGCCAGCAGCCCGGACGGGGTGCAGCCCCAGCATTTT.

The CDR3: CASSIVSGRTSYGELFF. CDR3 sequence (DNA): TGTGCCAGTAGTATCGTCAGCGGCAGGACCTCATACGGGGAGCTGTTTTTT. This sequence joins TRBV19 and TRBJ2-2, with a weak D call TRBD2 (5 bases). The CDR3 sequence is 17 residues long. The V end was cut by 3 bases, the J end by 7 bases, with 21 bases between. Germline assignment: CDR1 LNHDA and CDR2 SQIVND (reference sequence).

This chain uses TRBV6-6 with TRBJ2-1; 11 bases fit TRBD2. CDR1 and CDR2 from the germline V gene are MNHNY and SVGAGI (reference sequence). V lost 8 bases and J lost 9; bases outside the gene matches: 9. The CDR3 has 14 residues. In nucleotides, the CDR3 is TGTGCCAGCGGCTTAGCGGGGGGGCGGGGTGAGCAGTTCTTC. It codes for CASGLAGGRGEQFF.

The chain employs TRBV7-2 and TRBJ2-2, with TRBD2 identical over 14 bases. This CDR3 region has 19 residues. The V gene end was trimmed by 5 bases and the J gene end by 4 bases; junction bases not matched to a gene: 12. Germline V lookup: CDR1 SGHTA, CDR2 FQGNSA. CDR3 sequence: CASSPRLAGGPSRTGELFF. The CDR3 DNA reads TGTGCCAGCAGCCCTCGACTAGCGGGGGGGCCTTCGCGCACCGGGGAGCTGTTTTTT.

V gene TRBV4-1 combines with J gene TRBJ1-2; D perhaps matches TRBD1 (5 bases). There are 20 residues in the CDR3. Germline V gene sequence: CDR1 MGHRA, CDR2 YSYEKL. The germline V and J ends were trimmed by 3 bases and 2 bases, with 28 bases remaining between them. The CDR3 protein is CASSQRGGVVTTSSNYGYTF. The CDR3 DNA follows: TGCGCCAGCAGCCAGAGGGGAGGGGTAGTAACCACCTCATCCAACTATGGCTACACCTTC.

The genes are TRBV27 and TRBJ1-6, with TRBD1 as a possible D gene (5 bases). Trimming removed 4 bases from V and 8 bases from J, with 12 bases in between. CDR3 length: 14 amino acids. CDR1 is MNHEY, CDR2 SMNVEV, per germline (reference sequence). CDR3 nucleotides: TGTGCCAGCAGTTGGGGGGAGGGAGATTCACCCCTCCACTTT. This sequence encodes CASSWGEGDSPLHF.

This sequence joins TRBV19 and TRBJ2-7, with D maybe TRBD1 (6 bases). Germline CDR1 and CDR2: LNHDA and SQIVND (reference sequence). V shed 2 bases and J shed 3 bases, with 14 bases lying between them. The CDR3 runs to 15 residues. This chain's CDR3 is CASSIQGSGIYEQYF. Here the CDR3 DNA reads TGTGCCAGTAGTATACAGGGGAGTGGGATCTACGAGCAGTACTTC. Full variable domain (remainder filled in from reference TRBV19 and TRBJ2-7): DGGITQSPKYLFRKEGQNVTLSCEQNLNHDAMYWYRQDPGQGLRLIYYSQIVNDFQKGDIAEGYSVSREKKESFPLTVTSAQKNPTAFYLCASSIQGSGIYEQYFGPGTRLTVT.

This clone is a singleton in its sample. This chain uses TRBV4-3 with TRBJ1-1, with 7 bases aligning to TRBD1. This CDR3 spans 12 amino acids. Unmatched junction bases numbered 5, after V lost 3 bases and J lost 10 bases. Germline lookup yields CDR1 LGHNA and CDR2 YSLEER. DNA for the CDR3: TGCGCCAGCAGCCAGGACAGGTTTGTAGCTTTCTTT. Amino acid sequence: CASSQDRFVAFF.

The chain employs TRBV5-1 and TRBJ1-3; possibly TRBD1 for D (5 bases). Germline loops: CDR1 SGHRS, CDR2 YFSETQ. CDR3 length equals 20 residues. V lost 0 bases to trimming and J lost 1 base, with 23 bases between them. CDR3 region: CASSLVGHSPGMISGNTIYF. The CDR3 coding sequence is TGCGCCAGCAGCTTGGTCGGACATTCGCCGGGCATGATTTCTGGAAACACCATATATTTT.

V and J are TRBV4-1 and TRBJ1-4; 7 nucleotides match TRBD1. The CDR3 extends over 16 amino acids. Germline CDR1 MGHRA, CDR2 YSYEKL. V was pared by 6 bases and J by 8 bases, with 15 bases of the junction left unmatched. The CDR3 loop reads CASRHVARGEGEKLFF. CDR3 in DNA: TGCGCCAGCAGGCACGTAGCCAGGGGGGAAGGGGAAAAACTGTTTTTT.

This clone has a single count. This chain connects TRBV7-6 to TRBJ1-2; D is uncertain. The V end was cut by 5 bases, the J end by 6 bases, with 16 bases between. The CDR3 covers 14 residues. Germline V CDR1 and CDR2: SGHVS, FNYEAQ. The CDR3 loop reads CASSPSSQKHGYTF. In DNA form, the CDR3 reads TGTGCCAGCAGCCCCTCCTCCCAGAAACATGGCTACACCTTC.

The chain employs TRBV14 and TRBJ2-5; 7 bases agree with TRBD1. This CDR3 contains 16 residues. V was pared by 4 bases and J by 4 bases, with 12 bases of the junction left unmatched. Germline CDR1 and CDR2: SGHDN and FVKESK. The CDR3 region is CASSLNRQGVAETQYF. In nucleotides, the CDR3 is TGTGCCAGCAGCCTTAACCGACAGGGTGTTGCAGAGACCCAGTACTTC.

With respect to this clone: This sample also contains other DNA sequences that code for the same CDR3. The V and J genes are TRBV18 and TRBJ2-2; no firm D call. The CDR3 covers 15 residues. CDR1 is KGHSH and CDR2 is LQKENI in the germline V gene. V shed 0 bases and J shed 4 bases, with 9 bases lying between them. The CDR3: CASSPPSSGTGELFF. Written as DNA, the CDR3 is TGTGCCAGCTCACCACCGTCGTCGGGCACCGGGGAGCTGTTTTTT.

V usage is TRBV20-1 and J usage is TRBJ2-7, with TRBD2 matching 7 bases. The CDR3 sequence is 13 residues long. Germline V gene lookup returns CDR1 DFQATT and CDR2 SNEGSKA (reference sequence). V lost 4 bases to trimming and J lost 4 bases; unmatched junction nucleotides: 7. This chain's CDR3 is CSANDGGRYEQYF. The CDR3 nucleotides are TGCAGTGCTAATGACGGGGGGAGGTACGAGCAGTACTTC.

The V gene is TRBV7-2, the J gene TRBJ1-5; D is unresolved. Per the germline V gene, CDR1 is SGHTA and CDR2 is FQGNSA. There are 17 residues in the CDR3. V was pared by 3 bases and J by 2 bases, with 17 bases between. The CDR3 protein is CASSFKTRPEGNQPQHF. CDR3 in DNA: TGTGCCAGCAGCTTTAAGACCAGACCAGAGGGCAATCAGCCCCAGCATTTT.

The V and J genes are TRBV5-4 and TRBJ1-4, with a weak D call TRBD1 (6 bases). The CDR3 is 14 amino acids. Germline-derived CDR1 and CDR2 are SGHNT and YYREEE (reference sequence). Trimming took 2 bases from V and 7 from J, leaving 12 bases between them. The CDR3 loop is CASSFGGAAEKLFF. The CDR3 DNA sequence: TGTGCCAGCAGCTTTGGGGGGGCCGCTGAAAAACTGTTTTTT.

The chain couples TRBV4-3 to TRBJ2-1; a possible D gene is TRBD2 (6 bases). Germline values: CDR1 LGHNA, CDR2 YSLEER. The CDR3 spans 16 residues. V dropped 1 base and J dropped 4 bases, with 14 bases sitting between them. CDR3 protein: CASSQVVGGFYNEQFF. CDR3 nucleotide sequence: TGCGCCAGCAGCCAAGTAGTGGGGGGATTTTACAATGAGCAGTTCTTC.

The chain is built from TRBV5-5 and TRBJ1-3; 7 nucleotides align to TRBD1. The J segment lost 2 bases and the V segment lost 9 bases, leaving 11 bases of the junction unmatched. Germline V CDR1 and CDR2: SGHKS, YYEKEE (reference sequence). The CDR3 loop spans 15 amino acids. The CDR3 DNA sequence: TGTGCCACCAACAGGGGCGATTGGGCTGGAAACACCATATATTTT. It specifies CATNRGDWAGNTIYF. Drawing the rest from reference TRBV5-5 and TRBJ1-3, the complete variable domain is DAGVTQSPTHLIKTRGQQVTLRCSPISGHKSVSWYQQVLGQGPQFIFQYYEKEERGRGNFPDRFSARQFPNYSSELNVNALLLGDSALYLCATNRGDWAGNTIYFGEGSWLTVV.

This clone was seen only once. This rearrangement joins TRBV12-3 or TRBV12-4 to TRBJ1-2, with D uncertain. The CDR3 totals 10 residues. V lost 10 bases to trimming and J lost 8 bases, with 11 bases between them. The CDR3 sequence is CATTGGGYTF. In nucleotides, the CDR3 is TGTGCCACGACGGGTGGGGGCTACACCTTC.

The rearrangement links TRBV7-9 to TRBJ1-2, with unresolved D. V lost 1 base to trimming and J lost 6 bases, with 9 bases between them. The CDR3 runs 13 residues. CDR1 and CDR2 from the germline V gene are SEHNR and FQNEAQ (reference sequence). DNA for the CDR3: TGTGCCAGCAGCTTAGTGGGAGGGAATGGCTACACCTTC. This gives the protein CASSLVGGNGYTF.

The CDR3 is CASRASGTGGEQYF. CDR3 bases: TGTGCCAGCAGAGCCAGCGGGACAGGGGGCGAGCAGTACTTC. The chain has TRBV2 and TRBJ2-7; 11 bases line up with TRBD1. V was pared by 6 bases and J by 6 bases, with 7 bases of the junction left unmatched. The CDR3 consists of 14 residues. CDR1 SNHLY and CDR2 FYNNEI come from the germline V gene.

The chain joins TRBV2 to TRBJ2-2; weak D call: TRBD2 (5 bases). Trimming removed 4 bases at V and 0 bases at J, with 12 bases between. This CDR3 has 16 residues. From germline, CDR1 is SNHLY and CDR2 FYNNEI. Here the CDR3 DNA reads TGTGCCAGCAGTGTTATAGCTAGCACGAACACCGGGGAGCTGTTTTTT. Its translation: CASSVIASTNTGELFF. The full variable domain, with the rest looked up from reference TRBV2 and TRBJ2-2, is EPEVTQTPSHQVTQMGQEVILRCVPISNHLYFYWYRQILGQKVEFLVSFYNNEISEKSEIFDDQFSVERPDGSNFTLKIRSTKLEDSAMYFCASSVIASTNTGELFFGEGSRLTVL.